The 6 T cell receptor beta chains in this list originate from one sample, sequenced in a study of shared clonotypes between healthy human individuals. The protocol was immunoSEQ multiplex PCR, while the TCRdb copy is restricted to in-frame clones and leaves out a portion. Among 950,000 to 1,300,000 clones listed, about 80% were seen once. The sequenced sample consisted of memory CD4+ T cells sorted from blood. Subset defined: CD45RA-negative fraction. Receptors originate from a man between 18 and 29 years old in good health.

Concerning this clone: This may stem from a read error, because a much larger clone lies one nucleotide away. The CDR3: CAWNGGKDEKLFF. CDR3 sequence (DNA): TGTGCCTGGAATGGGGGAAAGGATGAAAAACTGTTTTTT. V usage is TRBV30 and J usage is TRBJ1-4, with a weak D call TRBD1 (5 bases). The CDR3 sequence is 13 residues long. With 4 bases removed from V and 6 bases from J, the gap between germline ends came to 12 bases. Per germline, CDR1 GTSNPN and CDR2 SVGIG (reference sequence).

The V gene is TRBV4-2, the J gene TRBJ1-3; weak D call: TRBD1 (5 bases). V was clipped by 0 bases and J by 0 bases, with 15 bases between them. The germline V gene encodes CDR1 LGHNA and CDR2 YNFKEQ. CDR3 length: 18 residues. CDR3 loop: CASSQDRGVGLSGNTIYF. The DNA for the CDR3 is TGTGCCAGCAGCCAAGATCGGGGCGTAGGGCTCTCTGGAAACACCATATATTTT.

The chain recombines TRBV6-6 with TRBJ1-3; tentatively, D is TRBD1 (6 bases). V lost 4 bases and J lost 3, with 10 bases in between. There are 14 residues in the CDR3. Germline CDR1 is MNHNY and CDR2 is SVGAGI (reference sequence). Written as DNA, the CDR3 is TGTGCCAGCAGTTTTGGGACACTTGGAAACACCATATATTTT. Residues: CASSFGTLGNTIYF.

This sequence joins TRBV6-6 and TRBJ1-4, with 8 positions matching TRBD1. The CDR3 consists of 15 residues. V gave up 5 bases and J gave up 5 bases; unmatched junction bases: 7. Germline values: CDR1 MNHNY, CDR2 SVGAGI (reference sequence). CDR3 protein: CASSQGQGTNEKLFF. CDR3 sequence (DNA): TGTGCCAGCAGTCAAGGACAGGGAACAAATGAAAAACTGTTTTTT.

The chain links TRBV30 to TRBJ1-6; no clear D. The CDR3 covers 16 residues. Looked up from germline, CDR1 is GTSNPN and CDR2 is SVGIG (reference sequence). The V end lost 0 bases, the J end lost 5 bases, and 14 bases lay between the germline ends. The CDR3 here is CAWSVRGRRDNSPLHF. In nucleotides, the CDR3 is TGTGCCTGGAGTGTACGCGGGCGGCGGGATAATTCACCCCTCCACTTT.

This chain uses TRBV28 with TRBJ2-3, with D hard to call. The CDR3 covers 14 residues. Germline V gene sequence: CDR1 MDHEN, CDR2 SYDVKM. V lost 3 bases, J lost 3 bases, and 10 bases lay in between. The CDR3 bases are TGTGCCAGCAGTTTCGGCTGGGGTACAGATACGCAGTATTTT. The encoded protein is CASSFGWGTDTQYF.